Below, 13 T cell receptor beta chains from the same sample are listed, as sequenced in a study of blood T cells in healthy people across ages. Then a second PCR, running roughly 7 to 11 cycles, was carried out with a sample-barcoded 5' primer and a J-beta primer mix. TCRdb independently ran MiXCR on the 5' RACE reads; one entry per CDR3 protein. The table has over 950,000 distinct CDR3 sequences, roughly two fifths seen once; the top ten hold around 13%. Sequencing was carried out using blood. These receptors were taken from a man aged 18 to 29 in good health.

The rearrangement links TRBV6-2 or TRBV6-3 to TRBJ2-4; possible D gene TRBD2, 5 bases. The end of the DNA aligns better with TRBJ2-5, so the J call may be wrong. Germline V gene data show CDR1 as MNHEY and CDR2 as SVGEGT. This CDR3 is 15 amino acids long. The CDR3 nucleotides read TGTGCCAGCAGTTATGCCTTTGACCAGCGGGAGACCCAGTACTTC. Protein sequence: CASSYAFDQRETQYF.

V gene TRBV5-1 combines with J gene TRBJ1-1; D perhaps matches TRBD1 (5 bases). Between the trimmed V and J ends, which lost 2 bases and 2 bases, there was a span of 16 bases. From germline, CDR1 is SGHRS and CDR2 YFSETQ. The CDR3 spans 16 residues. The CDR3 DNA reads as TGCGCCAGCAGCTTCTTGGGACTGAACGACAACACTGAAGCTTTCTTT. It specifies CASSFLGLNDNTEAFF.

The gene calls are TRBV6-6 and TRBJ2-7, with D hard to call. Germline lookup yields CDR1 MNHNY and CDR2 SVGAGI (reference sequence). The V and J ends lost 5 bases and 0 bases respectively, with 14 bases between them. The CDR3 spans 15 residues. This chain's CDR3 is CASSAASGHSYEQYF. The CDR3 bases are TGTGCCAGCAGTGCCGCCTCAGGTCACTCCTACGAGCAGTACTTC.

The chain is built from TRBV9 and TRBJ2-7; D is ambiguous. V lost 0 bases and J 0 bases, leaving 7 bases between the germline ends. There are 14 residues in the CDR3. CDR1 is SGDLS and CDR2 is YYNGEE in the germline V gene. The CDR3 DNA reads as TGTGCCAGCAGCGTAGGGCGAAGCTCCTACGAGCAGTACTTC. It translates to CASSVGRSSYEQYF. The whole variable domain, filled in from reference TRBV9 and TRBJ2-7, reads DSGVTQTPKHLITATGQRVTLRCSPRSGDLSVYWYQQSLDQGLQFLIQYYNGEERAKGNILERFSAQQFPDLHSELNLSSLELGDSALYFCASSVGRSSYEQYFGPGTRLTVT.

The gene calls are TRBV3-1 and TRBJ2-3; D unclear. The CDR3 sequence is 11 residues long. Germline CDR1 reads LGHDT; CDR2 reads YNNKEL (reference sequence). The V gene lost 11 bases and the J gene lost 5 bases, with 11 bases spanning the gap. CDR3 protein: CAPSNGDTQYF. The CDR3 bases are TGTGCCCCCAGTAACGGAGATACGCAGTATTTT.

The chain joins TRBV7-2 to TRBJ2-5; D gene unclear. Germline V gives CDR1 SGHTA, CDR2 FQGNSA. The CDR3 spans 14 residues. The ends were cut back, 5 bases at V and 3 bases at J, with 13 bases in the middle. CDR3 sequence (DNA): TGTGCCAGCAGCCTAACCCGACTCGAAGAGACCCAGTACTTC. This codes for CASSLTRLEETQYF.

The chain has TRBV29-1 and TRBJ1-1, with 8 bases matching TRBD1. CDR3 length: 13 residues. In germline, CDR1 is SQVTM, CDR2 ANQGSEA. With 5 bases clipped from V and 6 bases from J, the junction kept 8 bases outside the gene matches. The CDR3 DNA reads as TGCAGCGTTACTGGACAGGGAAAGCCTGAAGCTTTCTTT. Translation: CSVTGQGKPEAFF.

V gene TRBV28 combines with J gene TRBJ2-5; 11 bases fit TRBD2. The germline CDR1 and CDR2 sequences are MDHEN and SYDVKM. Unmatched junction bases numbered 7, after V lost 6 bases and J lost 4 bases. This CDR3 spans 15 amino acids. The CDR3 DNA sequence: TGTGCCAGCAGAGCGACTAGCGGGGTGCGAGAGACCCAGTACTTC. This gives the protein CASRATSGVRETQYF.

This clonotype was recorded a few times. The V call is TRBV20-1, the J call TRBJ1-1; D unclear. Germline loops: CDR1 DFQATT, CDR2 SNEGSKA (reference sequence). Trimming shortened V by 8 bases and J by 0 bases, and 25 bases separated the two germline ends. CDR3 size: 17 residues. The CDR3 nucleotides are TGCAGTCCAAGAAAATTGGAGGGAAAAATTATGAACACTGAAGCTTTCTTT. Translating gives CSPRKLEGKIMNTEAFF.

The chain employs TRBV2 and TRBJ1-1, with 8 bases identical to TRBD1. Per the germline V gene, CDR1 is SNHLY and CDR2 is FYNNEI. The V and J ends lost 8 bases and 1 base, in that order; junction bases with no gene match: 6. The CDR3 loop spans 14 amino acids. The CDR3 DNA is TGTGCCAGCTCCTGGACAGGGCCGAACACTGAAGCTTTCTTT. Translated, it gives CASSWTGPNTEAFF.

As concerns this clonotype: A read error may explain this, as a much larger clone is one base away. The V call is TRBV6-6, the J call TRBJ2-1; 13 bases map to TRBD2. TRBJ2-7 matches the DNA end more closely, so the J call is doubtful. The CDR3 spans 14 residues. CDR1 MNHNY and CDR2 SVGAGI come from the germline V gene (reference sequence). The CDR3 DNA reads TGTGCCAGCAGTACTGGGACTAGCGGGAATGAGCAGTACTTC. Its translation: CASSTGTSGNEQYF.

The chain recombines TRBV7-6 with TRBJ2-7; 9 bases line up with TRBD2. The CDR3 runs to 16 residues. J lost 7 bases, V lost 5 bases, and 15 bases had no gene match. Germline assignment: CDR1 SGHVS and CDR2 FNYEAQ. This chain's CDR3 is CASSASSGVLDNEQYF. The CDR3 DNA reads TGTGCCAGCAGCGCCTCTAGCGGGGTCCTGGACAATGAGCAGTACTTC.

V and J are TRBV27 and TRBJ2-3, with TRBD2 identical over 7 bases. The CDR3 is 13 amino acids. The junction had 3 bases not matched to a gene; V was cut back by 5 bases and J by 4 bases. Germline CDR1 MNHEY, CDR2 SMNVEV (reference sequence). CDR3 loop: CASSMAGADTQYF. CDR3 bases: TGTGCCAGCAGTATGGCGGGAGCAGATACGCAGTATTTT.